Presented here are 19 T cell receptor beta chains from one specimen sequenced in a study of blood T cell repertoires in COVID-19 (dated by TCRdb to between 2020 and 2021). Library preparation was by the immunoSEQ multiplex PCR assay. Here the immuneACCESS table is served through TCRdb, limited to in-frame sequences with V and J called. Missing clones are a known gap in these copies; in checked studies unresolved V genes cover under half, and the rest lacks a known reason. Counted in this sample were 60,000 to 70,000 clones; 74% of them appeared once. About 28% of the sample comes from the top ten. The sample comprised peripheral blood. These TCRs come from a woman aged 80 or over with acute or convalescent COVID-19.

This clone appeared a single time. V usage is TRBV10-3 and J usage is TRBJ2-1; 8 positions match TRBD2. The CDR3 contains 15 residues. V trimming: 5 bases; J trimming: 3 bases; junction bases outside the gene matches: 6. CDR1 and CDR2 from the germline V gene are ENHRY and SYGVKD. The CDR3 spells CAISSTSGGYNEQFF. Written as DNA, the CDR3 is TGTGCCATCAGTTCCACTAGCGGCGGCTACAATGAGCAGTTCTTC.

This clone has more than one count but fewer than ten. V is TRBV7-9 and J is TRBJ1-2; D remains unclear. Trimming removed 5 bases at V and 8 bases at J, with 12 bases between. Germline CDR1 and CDR2: SEHNR and FQNEAQ (reference sequence). CDR3 length equals 12 residues. CDR3 sequence: CASSLRLTGYTF. The CDR3 bases are TGTGCCAGCAGCCTCAGACTGACGGGCTACACCTTC.

The chain is built from TRBV12-3 or TRBV12-4 and TRBJ1-1; D not certain. The CDR3 spans 13 residues. V dropped 3 bases and J dropped 1 base, with 6 bases sitting between them. CDR3 coding DNA: TGTGCCAGCAGTTTTGAGGGGAACACTGAAGCTTTCTTT. This gives the protein CASSFEGNTEAFF.

The chain combines TRBV10-3 with TRBJ1-4; 8 bases are a match to TRBD1. Germline loops: CDR1 ENHRY, CDR2 SYGVKD. There are 15 residues in the CDR3. V shed 3 bases and J 3 bases; nucleotides not matched to a gene: 3. The CDR3 DNA follows: TGTGCCATCAGTGAACAGACAGGGGCTAATGAAAAACTGTTTTTT. This translates into CAISEQTGANEKLFF.

The rearrangement links TRBV7-2 to TRBJ2-3; maybe TRBD1 (6 bases). The germline V gene encodes CDR1 SGHTA and CDR2 FQGNSA. The CDR3 has 14 residues. The V end was cut by 1 base, the J end by 4 bases, with 9 bases between. The CDR3, as DNA: TGTGCCAGCAGCTTAGTTGGGGGCCCAGATACGCAGTATTTT. Its protein is CASSLVGGPDTQYF.

There are a few counts of this clone. V gene TRBV19 combines with J gene TRBJ2-7; D possibly corresponds to TRBD1 (6 bases). V was pared by 6 bases and J by 5 bases, with 14 bases between. CDR1 is LNHDA and CDR2 is SQIVND in the germline V gene (reference sequence). The CDR3 sequence is 13 residues long. CDR3 sequence (DNA): TGTGCCAGTAGGCAACAGGGTTCCCACGAGCAGTACTTC. This gives the protein CASRQQGSHEQYF. The full variable domain, in which reference TRBV19 and TRBJ2-7 provide the parts outside the CDR3, is DGGITQSPKYLFRKEGQNVTLSCEQNLNHDAMYWYRQDPGQGLRLIYYSQIVNDFQKGDIAEGYSVSREKKESFPLTVTSAQKNPTAFYLCASRQQGSHEQYFGPGTRLTVT.

This rearrangement joins TRBV27 to TRBJ2-1, with 16 bases lining up with TRBD2. The CDR3 has 17 amino acids. Germline values: CDR1 MNHEY, CDR2 SMNVEV (reference sequence). Germline trimming cut 4 bases from V and 6 bases from J; bases unmatched to any gene: 6. CDR3 region: CASSSTGTSGRANEQFF. The CDR3 region has the DNA TGTGCCAGCAGTTCGACCGGGACTAGCGGGAGGGCCAATGAGCAGTTCTTC.

V gene TRBV30 combines with J gene TRBJ2-7, with TRBD2 matching over 10 bases. Germline-derived CDR1 and CDR2 are GTSNPN and SVGIG (reference sequence). This CDR3 is built from 14 residues. V was clipped by 0 bases and J by 4 bases; unmatched bases: 3. Written as DNA, the CDR3 is TGTGCCTGGAGTGTGGTAGCGGGAGGTTACGAGCAGTACTTC. It translates to CAWSVVAGGYEQYF.

This clone was seen once. V gene TRBV5-1 combines with J gene TRBJ2-7, with 16 bases aligning to TRBD2. V lost 5 bases and J lost 5; bases outside the gene matches: 13. Germline V gives CDR1 SGHRS, CDR2 YFSETQ. This CDR3 contains 18 residues. The CDR3 here is CASSPTSGLAGGIHEQYF. In nucleotides, the CDR3 is TGCGCCAGCAGTCCAACCTCGGGACTAGCGGGAGGGATCCACGAGCAGTACTTC.

The rearrangement uses TRBV3-1 (or the pseudogene TRBV3-2) and TRBJ1-1; 7 bases agree with TRBD1. Germline CDR1 LGHDT, CDR2 YNNKEL (reference sequence). V shed 4 bases, J shed 4 bases, and the junction held 6 bases outside the gene matches. CDR3 length: 14 amino acids. CDR3 amino acids: CASSPQPGGTEAFF. DNA of the CDR3: TGTGCCAGCAGCCCCCAGCCAGGGGGCACTGAAGCTTTCTTT.

V is TRBV21-1 and J is TRBJ2-3; the D call in the table, TRBD2, was not verified against the DNA. TRBV21-1 is labeled a pseudogene. CDR3 length: 16 residues. The CDR3 coding sequence is TGTGCCAGCAGCAAAATACCGAGGGCGGGCCCAGATACGCAGTATTTT. Its translation is CASSKIPRAGPDTQYF.

The chain employs TRBV7-2 and TRBJ1-6, with D possibly matching TRBD1 (5 bases). Germline V gene lookup returns CDR1 SGHTA and CDR2 FQGNSA. Trimming took 1 base from V and 9 from J, leaving 13 bases between them. This CDR3 contains 15 residues. The CDR3 DNA sequence: TGTGCCAGCAGCTTAGATGACAGCGTCTCTTCACCCCTCCACTTT. As protein: CASSLDDSVSSPLHF.

This chain connects TRBV2 to TRBJ2-5; 14 bases match TRBD2. This CDR3 is built from 17 residues. V was clipped by 2 bases and J by 5 bases; unmatched bases: 7. CDR1 is SNHLY and CDR2 is FYNNEI in the germline V gene. DNA of the CDR3: TGTGCCAGCAGTGAATCGGGACTAGCGGGAGTTGGGGAGACCCAGTACTTC. Amino acid sequence: CASSESGLAGVGETQYF. Full variable domain (remainder filled in from reference TRBV2 and TRBJ2-5): EPEVTQTPSHQVTQMGQEVILRCVPISNHLYFYWYRQILGQKVEFLVSFYNNEISEKSEIFDDQFSVERPDGSNFTLKIRSTKLEDSAMYFCASSESGLAGVGETQYFGPGTRLLVL.

This clone came up a few times. The chain has TRBV5-8 and TRBJ2-1, with D perhaps matching TRBD1 (5 bases). Trimming cost V 7 bases and J 3 bases, with 17 bases left between them. The CDR3 length is 15 residues. CDR1 SGHTS and CDR2 YDEGEE come from the germline V gene. The CDR3 loop reads CASAPRAVSYNEQFF. In DNA, the CDR3 is TGTGCCAGCGCCCCCAGGGCGGTTAGCTACAATGAGCAGTTCTTC. Together with reference TRBV5-8 and TRBJ2-1, the CDR3 gives the full variable domain: EAGVTQSPTHLIKTRGQQATLRCSPISGHTSVYWYQQALGLGLQFLLWYDEGEERNRGNFPPRFSGRQFPNYSSELNVNALELEDSALYLCASAPRAVSYNEQFFGPGTRLTVL.

The V and J genes are TRBV19 and TRBJ2-2; 8 nucleotides match TRBD1. The CDR3 length is 18 residues. Germline V gene lookup returns CDR1 LNHDA and CDR2 SQIVND (reference sequence). Losses at the gene ends were 3 bases for V and 2 bases for J; bases not matched to a gene: 11. The CDR3 DNA reads as TGTGCCAGTAGTATGGGGACAGGTAGATCGGTAAACACCGGGGAGCTGTTTTTT. Its protein is CASSMGTGRSVNTGELFF.

This chain joins TRBV18 and TRBJ2-7; TRBD1 matches at 8 bases. V shed 5 bases and J 3 bases; nucleotides not matched to a gene: 3. The CDR3 extends over 13 amino acids. The V gene's germline CDR1 is KGHSH and CDR2 LQKENI. The chain's CDR3 is CASSWTGNYEQYF. The CDR3 region has the DNA TGTGCCAGCTCATGGACAGGGAACTACGAGCAGTACTTC.

The chain employs TRBV11-2 and TRBJ2-2, with 10 positions matching TRBD1. J was trimmed by 0 bases and V by 6 bases; bases with no gene match: 1. Germline CDR1 SGHAT, CDR2 FQNNGV. The CDR3 has 15 amino acids. The CDR3 nucleotides are TGTGCCAGCAGGACAGGGGGCACGAACACCGGGGAGCTGTTTTTT. Its translation is CASRTGGTNTGELFF.

This clone was observed a single time. The chain joins TRBV2 to TRBJ2-4, with 7 bases fitting TRBD2. Germline lookup yields CDR1 SNHLY and CDR2 FYNNEI. There are 12 residues in the CDR3. J gave up 10 bases and V 7 bases, and 7 bases lay outside the gene matches. CDR3 sequence reads: CASMRGTPIQYF. The CDR3 DNA reads TGTGCCAGCATGCGGGGGACCCCTATTCAGTACTTC.

V is TRBV30 and J is TRBJ1-5; possibly TRBD1 for D (5 bases). The germline CDR1 and CDR2 sequences are GTSNPN and SVGIG (reference sequence). The CDR3 runs 14 residues. CDR3 DNA sequence: TGTGCTGTCTCAGCGTCGGTCAGGGATCAGCCCCAGCATTTT. Residues: CAVSASVRDQPQHF.